Listed here is a single T cell receptor beta chain. This entry comes from a study of T cells in Graves' hyperthyroidism and ophthalmopathy. The CDR3 loop spans 16 amino acids. CDR1 is MNHEY and CDR2 is SMNVEV in the germline V gene (reference sequence). The germline V and J ends were trimmed by 2 bases and 0 bases, with 13 bases remaining between them. Orbital computed tomography and thyroid ultrasound, together with serum TRAb and thyroxine and clinical symptoms, were used for diagnoses. PBMCs came from 10 ml fresh peripheral blood. RNA transcripts were the template for amplifying TCR beta CDR3 regions. With the HTBI primer set, the TCR CDR3 went through a first round of RT-PCR. TCRdb reprocessed the multiplex PCR reads with MiXCR, giving one entry per CDR3 protein. Of a few hundred thousand distinct CDR3 sequences in the sample, approximately 14% were seen once.

The rearrangement links TRBV27 to TRBJ1-2; D is uncertain. Sequenced: blood. The origin of this receptor is a woman in her twenties or thirties with Graves' ophthalmopathy. CDR3 protein: CASSLNWAQPNYGYTF. CDR3 nucleotides: TGTGCCAGCAGTTTAAACTGGGCACAACCTAACTATGGCTACACCTTC.